This T cell receptor beta chain comes out of a study of T cell repertoires in cytomegalovirus infection. Study in general: Public TCR beta signatures were indicative of both CMV infection and a matching HLA type.

Trimming shortened V by 6 bases and J by 0 bases, and 14 bases separated the two germline ends. Germline loops: CDR1 MNHEY, CDR2 SMNVEV (reference sequence). CDR3 length equals 15 residues. The table lists this clonotype with a few counts. The antigen remains undetermined. TCRdb re-derived calls from the reads in MiXCR, one entry per CDR3 protein. The profile shows fewer than 900,000 distinct CDR3 sequences, around 29% of them singletons. Material: cultured CD8+ T cells from PBMCs, obtained from culture after CMV antigen stimulation. V and J are TRBV27 and TRBJ1-1; D gene uncertain. The clonotype comes from a human donor in good health (CMV status not recorded). Some clones in this sample may be carry-over from other donors' samples. The CDR3 nucleotides read TGTGCCAGCAGCACCGCGGTTTATCTGAACACTGAAGCTTTCTTT. Translated, it gives CASSTAVYLNTEAFF.